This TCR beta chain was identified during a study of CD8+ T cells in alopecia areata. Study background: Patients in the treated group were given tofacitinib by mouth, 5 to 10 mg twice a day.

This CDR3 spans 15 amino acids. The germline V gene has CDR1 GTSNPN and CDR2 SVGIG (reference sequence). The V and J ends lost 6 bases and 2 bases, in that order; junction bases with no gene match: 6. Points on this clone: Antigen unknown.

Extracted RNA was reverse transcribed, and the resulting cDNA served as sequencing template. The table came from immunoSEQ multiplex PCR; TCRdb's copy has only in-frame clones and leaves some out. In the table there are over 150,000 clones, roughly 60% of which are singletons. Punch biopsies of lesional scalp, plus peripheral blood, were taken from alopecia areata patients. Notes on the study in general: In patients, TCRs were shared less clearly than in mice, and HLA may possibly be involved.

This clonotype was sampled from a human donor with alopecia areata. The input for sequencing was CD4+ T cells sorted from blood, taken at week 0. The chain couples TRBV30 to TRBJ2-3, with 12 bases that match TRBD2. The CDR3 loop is CACATSGGSTDTQYF. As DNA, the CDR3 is TGTGCCTGTGCTACTAGCGGGGGGTCCACAGATACGCAGTATTTT.